The 15 T cell receptor beta chains listed next were all sequenced from one sample in a study of T-cell memory formation after mild COVID-19. MiXCR, applied by TCRdb to the 5' RACE reads, yields one record per CDR3 protein. The sample lists 110,000 or so distinct CDR3 sequences, about 24% occurring once. The sample taken for sequencing was PBMCs or a T cell subset sorted from them (not recorded which). These receptors all come from a man younger than 35 who had mild COVID-19 (a few samples of this study predate the infection). Cell type and time point are not known.

This CDR3 reads CSVGSHGPYNEQFF. Here the CDR3 DNA reads TGCAGCGTTGGCAGCCACGGTCCCTACAATGAGCAGTTCTTC. This chain connects TRBV29-1 to TRBJ2-1, with unresolved D. Germline V gene lookup returns CDR1 SQVTM and CDR2 ANQGSEA. This CDR3 contains 14 residues. Trimming shortened V by 4 bases and J by 2 bases, and 12 bases separated the two germline ends.

This clonotype has ten or more counts. No DNA is shown, since the ends of the CDR3 on it are uncertain; the CDR3 is the one TCRdb lists. The chain couples TRBV28 to TRBJ2-2. The CDR3 contains 14 residues when both ends are counted. Germline V gene sequence: CDR1 MDHEN, CDR2 SYDVKM. The CDR3 protein is CASSFWFGAGELFF.

This clonotype was found a few times. The chain has TRBV15 and TRBJ2-5; D gene uncertain. Trimming cost V 0 bases and J 5 bases, with 16 bases left between them. Germline V gives CDR1 LNHNV, CDR2 YYDKDF (reference sequence). The CDR3 is 16 amino acids. The CDR3 loop is CATSRDPKPALETQYF. The CDR3 DNA is TGTGCCACCAGCAGAGATCCCAAGCCCGCTTTGGAGACCCAGTACTTC.

This clonotype was counted a few times. The V and J genes are TRBV6-5 and TRBJ1-2, with D possibly TRBD1 on 6 matching bases. Trimming left V 2 bases short and J 8 bases short, with 12 bases between. The CDR3 length is 13 residues. Germline V gene data show CDR1 as MNHEY and CDR2 as SVGAGI. This chain's CDR3 is CASSYGRGGGYTF. CDR3 in DNA: TGTGCCAGCAGTTACGGCAGGGGAGGCGGCTACACCTTC.

In its sample, this clonotype was seen a few times. The chain carries TRBV15 and TRBJ2-1; TRBD2 aligns across 8 bases. Germline V lookup: CDR1 LNHNV, CDR2 YYDKDF (reference sequence). The CDR3 runs 15 residues. Trimming took 2 bases from V and 4 from J; bases not matched to a gene: 4. In DNA form, the CDR3 reads TGTGCCACCAGCAGAACCGGGACTAGTTACAATGAGCAGTTCTTC. Translated: CATSRTGTSYNEQFF.

This clonotype came up a few times. CDR3: CASSTGVTNLYEQYF. CDR3 nucleotides: TGTGCCAGTAGTACAGGGGTCACTAACCTCTACGAGCAGTACTTC. The V call is TRBV19, the J call TRBJ2-7; a weak D match, TRBD1 (6 bases). CDR1 is LNHDA and CDR2 is SQIVND in the germline V gene (reference sequence). The germline V and J ends were trimmed by 4 bases and 3 bases, with 16 bases remaining between them. This CDR3 is built from 15 residues.

This chain connects TRBV7-9 to TRBJ2-7; TRBD2 might be the D (5 bases). This CDR3 spans 15 amino acids. Trimming removed 1 base from V and 2 bases from J, with 12 bases in between. Germline V gene lookup returns CDR1 SEHNR and CDR2 FQNEAQ (reference sequence). CDR3 protein: CASSLEGSATYEQYF. DNA of the CDR3: TGTGCCAGCAGCTTAGAGGGTAGCGCCACCTACGAGCAGTACTTC.

This clonotype showed up just a few times. This CDR3 is CASSLVARSSTDTQYF. CDR3 nucleotide sequence: TGTGCCAGCAGCTTAGTCGCGCGGTCTAGCACAGATACGCAGTATTTT. This chain connects TRBV7-8 to TRBJ2-3; D not certain. This CDR3 spans 16 amino acids. Trimming pared 1 base from V and 0 bases from J, leaving 11 bases between. Germline V CDR1 and CDR2: SGHVS, FQNEAQ. The full variable domain, rest sourced from reference TRBV7-8 and TRBJ2-3, is GAGVSQSPRYKVAKRGQDVALRCDPISGHVSLFWYQQALGQGPEFLTYFQNEAQLDKSGLPSDRFFAERPEGSVSTLKIQRTQQEDSAVYLCASSLVARSSTDTQYFGPGTRLTVL.

This clonotype came up a few times. The V call is TRBV7-9, the J call TRBJ2-2; D unclear. Trimming removed 5 bases from V and 6 bases from J, with 10 bases in between. Germline loops: CDR1 SEHNR, CDR2 FQNEAQ (reference sequence). The CDR3 consists of 13 residues. The CDR3 region has the DNA TGTGCCAGCAGCCACGACATTGCCGGGGAGCTGTTTTTT. This codes for CASSHDIAGELFF.

The V call is TRBV9, the J call TRBJ2-2; D uncertain. Germline V gives CDR1 SGDLS, CDR2 YYNGEE. Trimming removed 2 bases from V and 1 base from J, with 6 bases in between. The CDR3 extends over 14 amino acids. The CDR3 sequence is CASSVLQNTGELFF. The DNA of the CDR3 is TGTGCCAGCAGCGTCCTTCAGAACACCGGGGAGCTGTTTTTT.

This clonotype has a handful of counts. V is TRBV4-1 and J is TRBJ2-3; D is ambiguous. CDR3 length: 16 amino acids. The germline CDR1 and CDR2 sequences are MGHRA and YSYEKL. V lost 0 bases to trimming and J lost 0 bases, with 10 bases between them. The CDR3 here is CASSQDPDPSTDTQYF. The DNA for the CDR3 is TGCGCCAGCAGCCAAGACCCGGACCCTAGCACAGATACGCAGTATTTT.

The V call is TRBV27, the J call TRBJ1-4; the D is unclear. The CDR3 contains 12 residues. Germline V CDR1 and CDR2: MNHEY, SMNVEV (reference sequence). Trimming stripped 3 bases from V and 8 bases from J, with 7 bases between. This chain's CDR3 is CASSFKGEKLFF. CDR3 nucleotides: TGTGCCAGCAGTTTTAAGGGCGAAAAACTGTTTTTT.

The rearrangement uses TRBV12-3 or TRBV12-4 and TRBJ1-1, with D tentatively TRBD1 (5 bases). The CDR3 is 15 amino acids. V lost 7 bases and J lost 1, with 16 bases in between. CDR3 DNA sequence: TGTGCCAGCACCTCGCCCGGGACGGGGAACACTGAAGCTTTCTTT. Amino acid sequence: CASTSPGTGNTEAFF.

This sequence joins TRBV10-2 and TRBJ2-5; no reliable D call. Per the germline V gene, CDR1 is WSHSY and CDR2 is SAAADI. The CDR3 extends over 16 amino acids. Trimming shortened V by 3 bases and J by 0 bases, and 14 bases separated the two germline ends. CDR3 amino acids: CASSEFPAWYQETQYF. Here the CDR3 DNA reads TGCGCCAGCAGTGAATTTCCAGCATGGTACCAAGAGACCCAGTACTTC.

This sequence joins TRBV19 and TRBJ1-1, with no clear D. The V gene lost 7 bases and the J gene lost 1 base, with 10 bases spanning the gap. The CDR3 has 13 residues. The germline gives CDR1 LNHDA, CDR2 SQIVND (reference sequence). The CDR3 spells CASIRTGNTEAFF. The CDR3 DNA reads as TGTGCCAGTATCCGGACGGGGAACACTGAAGCTTTCTTT.